This T cell receptor (beta chain) was retrieved from a study of cytomegalovirus exposure and HLA in healthy donors. About the research overall: Researchers found that approximately 77% of almost 400 genotyped donors fell within the Caucasian-associated ancestry cluster. Study-wide results and caveats: Versus the approximately 700-donor mean, an Asian-associated ancestry cluster reportedly showed fewer N-insertions in a later analysis. By a later analysis, the bulk of CMV-associated TCR beta chains appeared HLA-restricted. The authors listed 180 or so TCR beta chains as cytomegalovirus-associated.

This CDR3 is 12 amino acids long. CDR1 SEHNR and CDR2 FQNEAQ come from the germline V gene (reference sequence). As to this clone: Its matching antigen is unknown. The germline gene is not matched at one end of the junction; a read error may be the cause.

PCR primers comprised 60 Vbeta and 13 Jbeta primers. The data were produced by immunoSEQ multiplex PCR, yet TCRdb's version contains in-frame clones alone and is incomplete. The table includes about 140,000 clones, approximately 78% detected once. The sample taken for sequencing was PBMCs. V gene TRBV7-9 combines with J gene TRBJ1-4; tentatively, D is TRBD1 (5 bases). This clonotype was obtained from a woman aged 40 to 55 in good health and CMV-seropositive. The CDR3 reads CSSNKGREKLFF. The CDR3 DNA follows: TGTTCCAGCAATAAGGGGCGTGAAAAACTGTTTTTT.